This TCR beta chain was observed in a study of identical twins. TCRdb re-called the 5' RACE reads through MiXCR, storing one row per CDR3 protein. The table includes around 1.7 million distinct CDR3 sequences, 25% to 35% detected once. There were only healthy Caucasians among the donors. This clonotype was counted only a few times. Compared with germline, one end of the junction differs, possibly owing to a read error. Per the germline V gene, CDR1 is SQVTM and CDR2 is ANQGSEA. This CDR3 spans 11 amino acids. The rearrangement joins TRBV29-1 to TRBJ2-5, with a tentative D call TRBD2 (6 bases). The source of this sequence is a newborn girl in good health. Input material: cord blood. DNA for the CDR3: TGTTCTTGTGGGACTCAAGAGACCCAGTACTTC. Its translation is CSCGTQETQYF.